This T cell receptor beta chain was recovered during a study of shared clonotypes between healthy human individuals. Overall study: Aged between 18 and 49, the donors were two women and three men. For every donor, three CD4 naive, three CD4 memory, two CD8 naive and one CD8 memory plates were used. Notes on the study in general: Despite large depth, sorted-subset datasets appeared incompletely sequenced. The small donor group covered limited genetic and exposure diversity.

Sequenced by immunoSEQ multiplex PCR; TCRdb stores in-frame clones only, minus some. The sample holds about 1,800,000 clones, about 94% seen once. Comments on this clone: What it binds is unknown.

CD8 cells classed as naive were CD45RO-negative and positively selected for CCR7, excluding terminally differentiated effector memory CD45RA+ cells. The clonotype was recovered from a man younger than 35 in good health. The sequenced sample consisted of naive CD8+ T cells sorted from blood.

The CDR3 DNA is TGTGCCAGCAGTTTGGAACTAGCGGGGACCTACGAGCAGTACTTC. This encodes CASSLELAGTYEQYF. V usage is TRBV28 and J usage is TRBJ2-7; 10 nucleotides match TRBD2. Losses at the gene ends were 3 bases for V and 2 bases for J; bases not matched to a gene: 4. Germline CDR1 reads MDHEN; CDR2 reads SYDVKM. The CDR3 has 15 amino acids.